Presented here are 6 T cell receptor beta chains from one specimen sequenced in a study of shared clonotypes between healthy human individuals. Profiled with immunoSEQ multiplex PCR; TCRdb holds only in-frame clones, not every one. This sample has about 2.3 million clones, with 93% found just once. The sequencing sample was made of naive CD4+ T cells from PBMCs. Subset in this sample: CD45RA+ positively selected. The receptors were gathered from a man aged 18 to 29 in good health. Some clones in this sample may be carry-over from other donors' samples.

V and J are TRBV5-1 and TRBJ2-7; TRBD1 agrees at 8 bases. CDR1 SGHRS and CDR2 YFSETQ come from the germline V gene. V lost 4 bases, J lost 3 bases, and 9 bases stayed unmatched. This CDR3 has 15 residues. The CDR3 DNA reads as TGCGCCAGCAGCACGGGGACAGGAGGTTACTACGAGCAGTACTTC. Residues: CASSTGTGGYYEQYF.

V usage is TRBV6-1 and J usage is TRBJ2-5; 10 bases map to TRBD1. CDR3 size: 15 residues. The ends lost 7 bases at V and 2 bases at J; junction bases unmatched: 7. Germline lookup yields CDR1 MNHNS and CDR2 SASEGT. Here the CDR3 reads CASKTGQGGQETQYF. CDR3 DNA sequence: TGTGCCAGCAAAACCGGACAGGGGGGGCAAGAGACCCAGTACTTC.

This sequence joins TRBV5-1 and TRBJ2-7, with D perhaps TRBD1 or TRBD2 (5 bases each). The CDR3 spans 15 residues. Germline-derived CDR1 and CDR2 are SGHRS and YFSETQ. V lost 3 bases to trimming and J lost 4 bases, with 17 bases between them. CDR3 DNA sequence: TGCGCCAGCAGCTCCCCGTGGCAGGGAGAGTACGAGCAGTACTTC. Translating gives CASSSPWQGEYEQYF.

V gene TRBV5-6 combines with J gene TRBJ2-1; D is unresolved. With 2 bases removed from V and 7 bases from J, the gap between germline ends came to 10 bases. The CDR3 totals 13 residues. Germline assignment: CDR1 SGHDT and CDR2 YYEEEE. The CDR3 reads CASSFSPVNEQFF. DNA of the CDR3: TGTGCCAGCAGCTTCTCGCCGGTGAATGAGCAGTTCTTC.

The rearrangement joins TRBV9 to TRBJ2-1, with 7 bases that match TRBD2. This CDR3 is built from 16 residues. Germline CDR1 SGDLS, CDR2 YYNGEE. Unmatched junction bases numbered 12, after V lost 0 bases and J lost 9 bases. The CDR3 here is CASSVERAGEDGEQFF. In DNA, the CDR3 is TGTGCCAGCAGCGTAGAACGGGCGGGAGAGGATGGTGAGCAGTTCTTC.

The rearrangement joins TRBV4-1 to TRBJ2-7; possible D gene TRBD1, 5 bases. Germline CDR1 reads MGHRA; CDR2 reads YSYEKL. V lost 2 bases and J 2 bases, leaving 13 bases between the germline ends. CDR3 length: 15 residues. The CDR3 coding sequence is TGCGCCAGCAGCCAATCCACGACAGCCCCCTACGAGCAGTACTTC. It encodes CASSQSTTAPYEQYF.